This T cell receptor (beta chain) stems from a study of blood T cell repertoires in COVID-19. In the source study's methods: By means of reference gene primer amplification, nucleated cell counts were estimated. TCRdb's copy holds only in-frame clones and misses some; the assay was immunoSEQ multiplex PCR. V and J calls and clone size come straight from that table; D and trimming were deduced from the DNA. The table has around 700,000 clones, around 90% seen once. The sequencing input was peripheral blood. The source is a woman aged 18-29 years with acute or convalescent COVID-19.

CDR3 in DNA: TGTGCCAGCAGCAGCGACTGGTATGGCTACACCTTC. Translation gives CASSSDWYGYTF. J is TRBJ1-2 and V is TRBV5-5; D is unresolved. The CDR3 has 12 residues. V lost 4 bases and J lost 5, with 9 bases in between. Germline loops: CDR1 SGHKS, CDR2 YYEKEE (reference sequence).